This TCR beta chain was identified during a study of regulatory T cells in long-lasting Graves disease (dated by TCRdb to about 2021). Context from the whole study: Newly diagnosed Graves' disease patients had taken antithyroid drugs for less than 3 months. Persistent Graves' disease patients were compared with newly diagnosed Graves' disease patients by peripheral blood TCR sequencing and RNA sequencing. The study took place in China and was registered as a clinical trial. A total of roughly 33 samples underwent TCR sequencing: approximately 13 from persistent and around 20 from newly diagnosed Graves' disease patients. What the work shows at the level of the full study, not this receptor alone: Lower TCR Shannon entropy and fewer highly expanded clones were observed in persistent Graves' disease patients than in newly diagnosed patients, which suggested clonal expansion. The small sample size was acknowledged by the authors as a limitation that may reduce accuracy. A larger number of public clonotypes was shared among persistent patients (under 3,000) than among newly diagnosed patients (around 890). Peripheral blood alone was examined, since thyroid tissue, which constituted the primary lesion, could not be accessed. Sequencing and analysis were limited to the TCR beta chain. Preferential use of TRBV28, TRBJ1-2 and TRBJ2-5 was observed in persistent disease, whereas TRBV20-1 and TRBJ2-1 were favored in newly diagnosed disease.

Read against the paper, the sample's time point label means: newly diagnosed GD, antithyroid drugs for less than 3 months. RNA was extracted from PBMCs in TRIzol for both TCR sequencing and RNA sequencing. The diagnosis of Graves' disease was made according to American Thyroid Association guidelines. Patients were recruited from an endocrinology department in Xi'an, China. Each patient gave approximately 9.7 milliliters of peripheral blood, collected in an EDTA anticoagulant tube. PBMCs were isolated by Ficoll Paque Plus density gradient separation without further T cell sorting. An Agilent 2100 Bioanalyzer and agarose gel were used to assess RNA quality, and a NanoDrop 2000 was used to measure RNA concentration. In its sample, this clonotype was seen once. Its cognate antigen has yet to be identified. No much larger clone exists at a distance of one base, and base qualities are not known. A single read constitutes weak evidence.

Library method: multiplex PCR. Data came from an Illumina HiSeq 4000. TCR beta libraries were built with iRepertoire HTBI primers and Arm-PCR amplification of CDR3 regions. PCR products were gel purified before sequencing. On the study's bioinformatics: Gene usage analysis of CDR3 amino acid clonotypes used the approximately 62 TRBV and about 14 TRBJ segments found across samples. COPE and FqMerger were used to merge the filtered high-quality paired reads into contigs. Contigs were aligned with BLAST to IMGT TRBV, TRBD and TRBJ reference genes, and CDR3 was defined per IMGT. Highly expanded clones were defined as clonotypes with a frequency above 0.1%. Repertoire diversity was measured by Shannon entropy, and V-J evenness by the Gini coefficient. A clonotype found in more than one individual was treated as public. The public reads were quality trimmed at Q25 with fastp and then assembled into clones with MiXCR by TCRdb, keeping productive beta chains. For every CDR3 protein sequence, its rows merge into one entry that carries the most common genes and DNA. What appears here as the V and J calls and clone size reflects TCRdb's work, not the paper's. The sample yields about 470,000 distinct CDR3 sequences; 15% were counted once. The biggest ten clones account for about a sixth of the sample.

Reading the germline V gene gives CDR1 SGHTA and CDR2 FQGNSA. V lost 5 bases and J lost 0 bases, and the count of bases not matched to a germline gene is 7. The CDR3 starts with the cysteine, ends with the phenylalanine, and has 16 residues. Just the 48-base CDR3 DNA is kept, in frame starting at base 1. Separately, the same data were catalogued under a study of T cells in Graves' hyperthyroidism and ophthalmopathy. Reported in the second study: Stable Graves' hyperthyroidism was defined as the absence of progression to ophthalmopathy over 18 months of follow-up. Hyperthyroidism patients were aged 18 to 65 years and newly diagnosed, with disease duration of less than 2 months. The study excluded patients with uncontrolled infections, other autoimmune diseases, pregnancy or lactation. Diagnoses were based on clinical symptoms, serum thyroxine and TRAb, thyroid ultrasound and orbital computed tomography. A first-round RT-PCR of the TCR CDR3 used the HTBI primer set with the Qiagen OneStep RT-PCR kit. Blood samples also contained most of the expanded thyroid clonotypes (frequency above 0.001), which suggests that blood repertoires may reflect thyroid immune responses. A 13 V-J signature model separated ophthalmopathy from stable hyperthyroidism, with roughly 88% sensitivity and 81.08% specificity in cross-validation and 80%/75% in testing. In validation, the model predicted progression to ophthalmopathy with around 71% sensitivity and less than 80% specificity, a median of 6.5 months before onset. TCR V-J signatures able to tell the groups apart were searched for in a discovery cohort of 90 to 100 patients, of whom about 40 had Graves' ophthalmopathy and some 60 had stable Graves' hyperthyroidism. Prospective prediction of ophthalmopathy was tested in an independent validation cohort consisting of fewer than 20 hyperthyroidism patients and 15 or so patients who later progressed to ophthalmopathy. For training and testing, the 100 or so patients in the discovery cohort were randomly divided in a 7:3 ratio. In over five Graves' hyperthyroidism patients, the study also compared T-cell repertoires from thyroid tissue with T-cell repertoires from blood. After sampling, hyperthyroidism patients received methimazole starting at 30 mg daily, and ophthalmopathy patients received high-dose intravenous methylprednisolone. Libraries were constructed in a second round of multiplex PCR, after which size selection and purification were carried out. The libraries were sequenced on an Illumina HiSeq2000 using paired-end 100 bp reads. Raw data were processed with SOAPnuke, discarding reads with adapters, uncalled bases, mean Phred below 15, or no exact constant-primer or identifier match. High-quality paired reads were merged with COPE v1.2.5, and unique nucleotide sequences were defined as clonotypes. MiTCR v1.1 was used to align clonotypes to the IMGT TRBV, TRBD and TRBJ reference segments. Only V-J combinations with frequency above 0.0001, covering approximately 99% of repertoires, were analysed. A TCS score was defined as the ratio of F50 (clonal expansion) to E x V (chaos), with BLOSUM62-based TCRdist applied between CDR3 peptides within each V-J. Welch's t-statistics and random forest reduced roughly 530 V-J features to roughly 13, which were used in a naive Bayes classifier (R e1071). Sample size was not statistically predetermined, and investigators were not blinded to group allocation. The paper describes TCR Vbeta CDR3 sequencing of 135 peripheral blood samples, made up of about 40 ophthalmopathy patients, 70 to 75 hyperthyroidism patients and some 17 progressor patients.

The clonotype was recovered from a young woman with Graves disease. Donor details come from another sample of the same person, matched by shared clones. This sample comprised peripheral blood mononuclear cells (PBMCs), obtained at new diagnosis, from a patient treated with antithyroid drugs. The V and J segments used are TRBV7-2 and TRBJ2-1; 7 central bases correspond to TRBD1. The encoded CDR3 is CASSPGGLSSYNEQFF. The nucleotide sequence is TGTGCCAGCAGCCCAGGGGGTCTTTCCTCCTACAATGAGCAGTTCTTC.